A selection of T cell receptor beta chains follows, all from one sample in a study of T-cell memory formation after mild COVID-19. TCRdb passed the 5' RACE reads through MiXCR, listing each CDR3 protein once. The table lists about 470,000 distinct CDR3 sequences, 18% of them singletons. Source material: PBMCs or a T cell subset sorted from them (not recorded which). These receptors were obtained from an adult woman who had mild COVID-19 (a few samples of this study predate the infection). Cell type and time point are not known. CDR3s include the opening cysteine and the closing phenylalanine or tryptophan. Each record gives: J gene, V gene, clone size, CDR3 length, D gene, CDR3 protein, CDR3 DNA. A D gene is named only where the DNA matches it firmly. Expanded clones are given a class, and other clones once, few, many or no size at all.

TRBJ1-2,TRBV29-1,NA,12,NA,CSVDQGRNGYTF,TGCAGCGTTGACCAGGGGAGGAATGGCTACACCTTC
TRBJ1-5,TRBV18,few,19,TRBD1,CATAFQTGNGGGSNQPQHF,TGTGCCACCGCTTTCCAGACAGGGAATGGTGGTGGAAGCAATCAGCCCCAGCATTTT
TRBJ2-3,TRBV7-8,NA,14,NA,CASSLTSQRDTQYF,TGTGCCAGCAGCTTAACGAGTCAGAGAGATACGCAGTATTTT
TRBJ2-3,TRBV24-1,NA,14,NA,CATSDLRLGSTQYF,TGTGCCACCAGTGATCTTCGGTTGGGGAGCACGCAGTATTTT
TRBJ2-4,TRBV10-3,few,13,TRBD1,CAISGQGENIQYF,TGTGCCATCAGTGGGCAGGGGGAAAACATTCAGTACTTC
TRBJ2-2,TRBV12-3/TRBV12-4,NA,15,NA,CASSSGSVGTGELFF,TGTGCCAGCAGCTCAGGCTCCGTGGGCACCGGGGAGCTGTTTTTT
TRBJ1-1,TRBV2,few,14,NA,CASSVGGPNTEAFF,TGTGCCAGCAGCGTTGGGGGGCCGAACACTGAAGCTTTCTTT
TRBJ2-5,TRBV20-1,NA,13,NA,CSARDRRVETQYF,TGCAGTGCTAGAGATAGGAGGGTGGAGACCCAGTACTTC
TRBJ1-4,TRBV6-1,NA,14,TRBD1,CASSRDRDSEKLFF,TGTGCCAGCAGCCGAGACAGGGATAGTGAAAAACTGTTTTTT
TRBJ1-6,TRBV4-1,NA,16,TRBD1,CASSQGQGASGSPLHF,TGCGCCAGCAGCCAGGGACAGGGGGCGAGCGGATCACCCCTCCACTTT
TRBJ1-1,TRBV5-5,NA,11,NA,CASTRDTEAFF,TGTGCCAGCACCCGGGACACTGAAGCTTTCTTT
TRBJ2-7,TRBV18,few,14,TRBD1,CASSPGTGVTEQYF,TGTGCCAGCTCACCAGGGACAGGGGTAACCGAGCAGTACTTC
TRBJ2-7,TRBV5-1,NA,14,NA,CASSLQAADYEQYF,TGCGCCAGCAGCTTGCAGGCTGCCGACTACGAGCAGTACTTC
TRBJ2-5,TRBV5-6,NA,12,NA,CASSSQGKAQYF,TGTGCCAGCAGCTCACAGGGAAAGGCCCAGTACTTC
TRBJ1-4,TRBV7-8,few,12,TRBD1,CASSWDREKLFF,TGTGCCAGCAGCTGGGACAGGGAAAAACTGTTTTTT
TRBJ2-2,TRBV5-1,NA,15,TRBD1,CASSADRASTGELFF,TGCGCCAGCAGCGCGGACAGGGCCAGCACCGGGGAGCTGTTTTTT
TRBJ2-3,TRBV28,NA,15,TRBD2,CASSFARGSMDTQYF,TGTGCCAGCAGTTTTGCGCGGGGGTCTATGGATACGCAGTATTTT
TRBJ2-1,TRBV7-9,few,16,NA,CASSLPKGTHGNEQFF,TGTGCCAGCAGCTTACCTAAGGGGACGCATGGCAATGAGCAGTTCTTC
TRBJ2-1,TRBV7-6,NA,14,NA,CASSLAVPSGEQFF,TGTGCCAGCAGCTTAGCGGTCCCCAGCGGTGAGCAGTTCTTC
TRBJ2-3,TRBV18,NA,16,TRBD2,CASSHIAGGSTDTQYF,TGTGCCAGCTCGCACATAGCGGGGGGCAGCACAGATACGCAGTATTTT
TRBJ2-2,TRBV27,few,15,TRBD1,CASSGDRVRTVELFF,TGTGCCAGCAGTGGAGACAGGGTCCGCACCGTGGAGCTGTTTTTT
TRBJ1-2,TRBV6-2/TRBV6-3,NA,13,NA,CASRDPRQYGYTF,TGTGCCAGCAGGGACCCGCGACAGTATGGCTACACCTTC
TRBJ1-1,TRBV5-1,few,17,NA,CASSLRSVGVRGTEAFF,TGCGCCAGCAGCTTGAGGTCGGTCGGGGTTCGTGGCACTGAAGCTTTCTTT
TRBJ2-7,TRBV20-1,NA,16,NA,CSARDGWQGRAYEQYF,TGCAGTGCTAGAGATGGTTGGCAGGGAAGAGCCTACGAGCAGTACTTC
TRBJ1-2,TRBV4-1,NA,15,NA,CASSHKEGFLHGYTF,TGCGCCAGCAGCCATAAAGAGGGGTTTCTGCATGGCTACACCTTC
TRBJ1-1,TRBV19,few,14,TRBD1,CASTSDRKNTEAFF,TGTGCCAGTACCTCGGACAGGAAGAACACTGAAGCTTTCTTT
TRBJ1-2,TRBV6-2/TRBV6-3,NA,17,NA,CASSYPRHSPLNYGYTF,TGTGCCAGCAGTTACCCCAGACACTCACCCCTTAACTATGGCTACACCTTC
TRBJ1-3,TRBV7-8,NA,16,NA,CASSLGGTASGNTIYF,TGTGCCAGCAGCTTAGGGGGGACGGCTTCTGGAAACACCATATATTTT
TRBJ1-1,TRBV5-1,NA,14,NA,CASGEVPPNTEAFF,TGCGCCAGCGGGGAGGTCCCGCCTAACACTGAAGCTTTCTTT
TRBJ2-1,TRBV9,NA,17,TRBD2,CASSVDRGGLLYNEQFF,TGTGCCAGCAGCGTAGACCGGGGGGGCCTTCTGTACAATGAGCAGTTCTTC
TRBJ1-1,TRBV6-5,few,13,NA,CASSYGRGTEAFF,TGTGCCAGCAGTTACGGGCGGGGGACTGAAGCTTTCTTT
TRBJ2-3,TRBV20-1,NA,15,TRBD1,CSAPPGTGVADTQYF,TGCAGTGCTCCCCCCGGGACAGGGGTGGCAGATACGCAGTATTTT
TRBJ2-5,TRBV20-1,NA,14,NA,CSAREGTTRETQYF,TGCAGTGCTAGAGAGGGGACAACCCGGGAGACCCAGTACTTC
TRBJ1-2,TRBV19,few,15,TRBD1,CASSIGTGAVYGYTF,TGTGCCAGTAGTATAGGGACAGGGGCGGTTTACGGCTACACCTTC
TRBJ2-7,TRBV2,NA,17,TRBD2,CASRWTSGGPGSYEQYF,TGTGCCAGCAGATGGACTAGCGGGGGGCCAGGGTCCTACGAGCAGTACTTC
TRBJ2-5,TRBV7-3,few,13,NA,CASSLTASETQYF,TGTGCCAGCAGCTTAACGGCTTCGGAGACCCAGTACTTC
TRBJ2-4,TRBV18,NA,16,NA,CASSPRREAAKNIQYF,TGTGCCAGCTCACCTAGGAGGGAGGCTGCCAAAAACATTCAGTACTTC
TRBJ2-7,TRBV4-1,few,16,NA,CASSQDSDRGFYEQYF,TGCGCCAGCAGCCAAGATAGCGATCGAGGCTTCTACGAGCAGTACTTC
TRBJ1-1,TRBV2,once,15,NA,CASSENGGSNTEAFF,TGTGCCAGCAGTGAAAACGGAGGATCCAACACTGAAGCTTTCTTT
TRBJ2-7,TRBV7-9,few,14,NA,CASSWGAGGYEQYF,TGTGCCAGCAGCTGGGGGGCAGGGGGCTACGAGCAGTACTTC
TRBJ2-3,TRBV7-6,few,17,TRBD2,CASSLSLSGGFPDTQYF,TGTGCCAGCAGCTTATCCCTTAGCGGGGGGTTCCCAGATACGCAGTATTTT
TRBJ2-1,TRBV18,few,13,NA,CASSPLERSEGFF,TGTGCCAGCTCACCACTTGAACGATCCGAGGGGTTCTTC
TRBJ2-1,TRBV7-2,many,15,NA,CASSFETYAYNEQFF,TGTGCCAGCAGCTTCGAGACTTACGCCTACAATGAGCAGTTCTTC
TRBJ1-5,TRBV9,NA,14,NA,CASSPTAGSRPQHF,TGTGCCAGCAGCCCGACGGCAGGGAGCCGGCCCCAGCATTTT
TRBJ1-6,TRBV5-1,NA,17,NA,CASSLELGNLYNSPLHF,TGCGCCAGCAGCTTGGAACTTGGCAACCTGTATAATTCACCCCTCCACTTT
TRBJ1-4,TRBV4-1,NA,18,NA,CASSQAGVRLRGNEKLFF,TGCGCCAGCAGCCAAGCCGGGGTTCGGTTAAGGGGAAATGAAAAACTGTTTTTT
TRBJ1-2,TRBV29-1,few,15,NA,CSVPRSGAGINGYTF,TGCAGCGTTCCCCGGTCGGGGGCAGGGATTAATGGCTACACCTTC
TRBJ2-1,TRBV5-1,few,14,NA,CASSFDTFYNEQFF,TGCGCCAGCAGCTTTGATACTTTCTACAATGAGCAGTTCTTC
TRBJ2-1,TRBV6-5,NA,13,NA,CASRSTSFHEQFF,TGTGCCAGCAGGTCTACTAGTTTCCATGAGCAGTTCTTC